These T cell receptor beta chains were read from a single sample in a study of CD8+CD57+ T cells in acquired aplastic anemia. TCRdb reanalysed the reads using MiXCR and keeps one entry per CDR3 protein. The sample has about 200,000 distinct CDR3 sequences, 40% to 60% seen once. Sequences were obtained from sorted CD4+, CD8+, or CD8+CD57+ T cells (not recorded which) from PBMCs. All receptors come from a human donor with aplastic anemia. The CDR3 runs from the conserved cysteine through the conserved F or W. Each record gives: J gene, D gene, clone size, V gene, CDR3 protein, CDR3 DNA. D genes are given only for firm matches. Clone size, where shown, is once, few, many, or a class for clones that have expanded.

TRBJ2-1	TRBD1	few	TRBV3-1	CASSYSGTGVRNEQFF	TGTGCCAGCAGTTACTCCGGGACAGGGGTTCGGAATGAGCAGTTCTTC
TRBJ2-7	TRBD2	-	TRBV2	CASSVLASGGLSYEQYF	TGTGCCAGCAGTGTATTGGCTAGCGGGGGGCTCTCCTACGAGCAGTACTTC
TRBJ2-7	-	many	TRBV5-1	CASSKPGPKTSYEQYF	TGCGCCAGCAGCAAACCGGGACCAAAGACTTCCTACGAGCAGTACTTC
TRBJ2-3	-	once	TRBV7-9	CASSLGRNTDTQYF	TGTGCCAGCAGCTTAGGTAGAAACACAGATACGCAGTATTTT
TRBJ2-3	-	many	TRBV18	CASSPTGFDTQYF	TGTGCCAGCTCACCTACAGGGTTCGATACGCAGTATTTT
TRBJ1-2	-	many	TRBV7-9	CASSLNTENYGYTF	TGTGCCAGCAGCTTAAACACGGAAAACTATGGCTACACCTTC
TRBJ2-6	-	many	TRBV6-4	CASSDGGSEANVLTF	TGTGCCAGCAGTGACGGGGGGAGTGAGGCCAACGTCCTGACTTTC
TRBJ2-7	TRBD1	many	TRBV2	CASRRDSYEQYF	TGTGCCAGCAGGAGGGACAGCTACGAGCAGTACTTC
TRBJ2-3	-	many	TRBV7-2	CASSLDSGHTDTQYF	TGTGCCAGCAGCTTGGATAGCGGCCACACAGATACGCAGTATTTT
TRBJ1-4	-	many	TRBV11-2	CASRAVGRTNEKLFF	TGTGCCAGCAGAGCCGTGGGACGGACTAATGAAAAACTGTTTTTT
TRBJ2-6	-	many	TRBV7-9	CASSLVSDSSGANVLTF	TGTGCCAGCAGCTTAGTTTCGGACAGCTCTGGGGCCAACGTCCTGACTTTC
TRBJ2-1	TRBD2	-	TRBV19	CASKMSRRGLADYNEQFF	TGTGCCAGTAAGATGTCACGGAGAGGACTAGCGGACTACAATGAGCAGTTCTTC
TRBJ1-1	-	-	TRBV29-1	CSLRRGSAGGAEAFF	TGCAGCCTCAGACGGGGTTCCGCCGGAGGGGCTGAAGCTTTCTTT
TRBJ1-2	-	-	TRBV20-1	CSARLVGEAANYGYTF	TGCAGTGCGCGTCTTGTTGGGGAGGCGGCTAACTATGGCTACACCTTC
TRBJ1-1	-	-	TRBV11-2	CASSLEVAEAFF	TGTGCCAGCAGCTTAGAAGTCGCTGAAGCTTTCTTT
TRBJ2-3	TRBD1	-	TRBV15	CATSRGTGRITDTQYF	TGTGCCACCAGCAGAGGGACAGGGAGGATCACAGATACGCAGTATTTT
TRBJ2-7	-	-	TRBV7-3	CASSFGRAGIVSEQYF	TGTGCCAGCAGCTTTGGTAGGGCAGGGATCGTCTCCGAGCAGTACTTC
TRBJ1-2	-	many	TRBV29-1	CSVVHLLYGYTF	TGCAGCGTTGTACACCTGCTCTATGGCTACACCTTC
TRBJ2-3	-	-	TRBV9	CASSVEGGRTDTQYF	TGTGCCAGCAGCGTAGAAGGCGGAAGGACAGATACGCAGTATTTT
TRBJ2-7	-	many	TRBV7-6	CASSLVGAEQYF	TGTGCCAGCAGCTTAGTGGGGGCCGAGCAGTACTTC
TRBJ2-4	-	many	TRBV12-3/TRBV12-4	CASSLGKNIQYF	TGTGCCAGCAGTTTGGGCAAAAACATTCAGTACTTC
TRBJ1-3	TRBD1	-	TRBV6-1	CASMTGGAEGSIYF	TGTGCCAGCATGACAGGGGGCGCGGAAGGGAGCATATATTTT
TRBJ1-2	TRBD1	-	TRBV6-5	CASSEDRDSSEYTF	TGTGCCAGCAGTGAAGACAGGGACTCCTCGGAGTACACCTTC
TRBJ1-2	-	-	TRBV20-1	CSARDPGTETNYGYTF	TGCAGTGCTAGAGACCCGGGGACGGAAACTAACTATGGCTACACCTTC
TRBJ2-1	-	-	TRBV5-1	CASSDGTSNDNEQFF	TGCGCCAGCAGCGACGGGACATCAAATGACAATGAGCAGTTCTTC
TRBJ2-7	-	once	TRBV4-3	CASSQGIRGLGEQYF	TGCGCCAGCAGCCAAGGTATCAGGGGCCTGGGTGAGCAGTACTTC
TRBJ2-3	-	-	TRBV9	CASSLLGGSTDTQYF	TGTGCCAGCAGCTTACTCGGCGGTAGCACAGATACGCAGTATTTT
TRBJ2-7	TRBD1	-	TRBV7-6	CASSITGQSPYEQYF	TGTGCCAGCAGCATTACGGGACAGAGCCCCTACGAGCAGTACTTC
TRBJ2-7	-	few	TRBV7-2	CASSLQGAGSFYEQYF	TGTGCCAGCAGCCTACAAGGGGCAGGGTCTTTCTACGAGCAGTACTTC
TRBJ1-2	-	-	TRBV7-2	CASSAQSRSPNYGHTF	TGTGCCAGCAGCGCGCAGTCGAGGAGCCCTAACTATGGCCACACCTTC
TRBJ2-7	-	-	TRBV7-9	CASSPISYEQYF	TGTGCCAGCAGCCCCATATCCTACGAGCAGTACTTC
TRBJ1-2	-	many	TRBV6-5	CASRERGGFGYTF	TGTGCCAGCAGGGAGCGCGGTGGGTTTGGCTACACCTTC
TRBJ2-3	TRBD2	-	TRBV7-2	CASSLTGLAGGSPTDTQYF	TGCGCCAGCAGCTTGACAGGGCTAGCGGGGGGCTCCCCCACAGATACGCAGTATTTT
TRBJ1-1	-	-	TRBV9	CASSVLGTEAFF	TGTGCCAGCAGCGTCCTGGGCACTGAAGCTTTCTTT
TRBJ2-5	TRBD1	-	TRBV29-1	CSVEGWLGQGARETQYF	TGCAGCGTTGAAGGGTGGCTGGGACAGGGGGCGCGGGAGACCCAGTACTTC
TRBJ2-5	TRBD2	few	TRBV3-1	CASSRTSGGANDETQYF	TGTGCCAGCAGTAGGACTAGCGGGGGGGCCAATGATGAGACCCAGTACTTC
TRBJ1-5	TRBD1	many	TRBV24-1	CATSGGQRDQPQHF	TGTGCCACCAGTGGGGGACAGCGCGATCAGCCCCAGCATTTT
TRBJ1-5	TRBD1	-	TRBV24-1	CATSDRQGGSNQPQHF	TGTGCCACCAGTGATCGACAGGGTGGGAGCAATCAGCCCCAGCATTTT
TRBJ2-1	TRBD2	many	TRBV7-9	CASSFVTSGGAREQFF	TGTGCCAGCAGCTTCGTGACTAGCGGGGGGGCTAGGGAGCAGTTCTTC
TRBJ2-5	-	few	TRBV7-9	CASSPGQETQYF	TGTGCCAGCAGCCCGGGACAAGAGACCCAGTACTTC
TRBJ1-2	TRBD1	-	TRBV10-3	CAISPDRGGGYTF	TGTGCCATCAGCCCGGACAGGGGTGGGGGCTACACCTTC
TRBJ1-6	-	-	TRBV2	CATRTGNSPLHF	TGTGCCACCCGAACAGGGAATTCACCCCTCCACTTT
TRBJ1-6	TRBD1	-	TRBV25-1	CSASGTGDSPLHF	TGCAGTGCTAGCGGGACAGGGGATTCACCCCTCCACTTT
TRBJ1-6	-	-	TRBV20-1	CSAQGPNSPLHF	TGCAGTGCACAAGGGCCTAATTCACCCCTCCACTTT
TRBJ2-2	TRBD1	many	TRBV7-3	CASSPRDRPTTGELFF	TGTGCCAGCAGCCCGCGGGACAGGCCCACCACCGGGGAGCTGTTTTTT